The sample holds one count of the clone carrying this TCR beta chain. The data are from a study of control samples from healthy donors and cancer patients. V trimming: 4 bases; J trimming: 3 bases; junction bases outside the gene matches: 9. Germline loops: CDR1 SGHRS, CDR2 YFSETQ. The CDR3 is 19 amino acids. The table came from immunoSEQ multiplex PCR; TCRdb's copy has only in-frame clones and leaves some out. This table has around 190,000 clones, approximately 94% appearing once. This TCR derives from a man in his thirties or forties in good health. The genes are TRBV5-1 and TRBJ2-2; 16 bases line up with TRBD2. Source material: blood. The CDR3 region is CASSAGTSGRARDTGELFF. The CDR3 coding sequence is TGCGCCAGCAGCGCGGGGACTAGCGGGAGGGCCCGGGACACCGGGGAGCTGTTTTTT.